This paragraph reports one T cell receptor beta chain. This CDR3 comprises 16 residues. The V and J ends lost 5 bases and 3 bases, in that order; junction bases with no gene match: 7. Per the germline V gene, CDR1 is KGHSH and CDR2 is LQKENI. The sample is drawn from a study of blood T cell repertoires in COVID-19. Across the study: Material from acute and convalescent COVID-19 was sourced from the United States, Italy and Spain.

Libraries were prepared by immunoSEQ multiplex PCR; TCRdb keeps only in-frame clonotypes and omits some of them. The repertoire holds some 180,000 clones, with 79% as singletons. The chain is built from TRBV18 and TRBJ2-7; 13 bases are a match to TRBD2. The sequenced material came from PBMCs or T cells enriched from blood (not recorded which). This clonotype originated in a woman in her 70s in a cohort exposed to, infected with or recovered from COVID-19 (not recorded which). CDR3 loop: CASSSSRTSGSYEQYF. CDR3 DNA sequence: TGTGCCAGCTCATCATCGCGGACTAGCGGGAGCTACGAGCAGTACTTC.